The rows below give T cell receptor beta chains drawn from one sample of a study of control samples from healthy donors and cancer patients. Assay used: immunoSEQ multiplex PCR; TCRdb lists only in-frame clones, some missing. The sample carries 200,000 to 250,000 clones, around 94% recorded once. The sample was blood. The receptors shown here come from a man aged 50-59 years in good health. Both conserved end residues are part of each CDR3. Fields, in order: V gene, CDR3 length, clone size, J gene, D gene, CDR3 DNA, CDR3 protein. A D gene is named only where the DNA matches it firmly. Not every row has a clone size; where given, it reads once, few, many or a size class.

V gene: TRBV24-1
CDR3 length: 15
clone size: NA
J gene: TRBJ2-1
D gene: TRBD1
CDR3 DNA: TGTGCAACGACAGGGGGCAGTGGCACCTACAATGAGCAGTTCTTC
CDR3 protein: CATTGGSGTYNEQFF

V gene: TRBV29-1
CDR3 length: 13
clone size: NA
J gene: TRBJ1-1
D gene: NA
CDR3 DNA: TGCAGCGCACTTACAGGGTTTGGCACTGAAGCTTTCTTT
CDR3 protein: CSALTGFGTEAFF

V gene: TRBV4-3
CDR3 length: 15
clone size: NA
J gene: TRBJ1-2
D gene: NA
CDR3 DNA: TGCGCCAGCAGCCAAGAGTATAGGGCCGTCTATGGCTACACCTTC
CDR3 protein: CASSQEYRAVYGYTF

V gene: TRBV7-7
CDR3 length: 16
clone size: NA
J gene: TRBJ2-2
D gene: NA
CDR3 DNA: TGTGCCAGCAGCTCCCCGACGGGGGCGAACACCGGGGAGCTGTTTTTT
CDR3 protein: CASSSPTGANTGELFF

V gene: TRBV5-1
CDR3 length: 13
clone size: NA
J gene: TRBJ1-5
D gene: NA
CDR3 DNA: TGCGCCAGCAGCTTGAACACCAATCAGCCCCAGCATTTT
CDR3 protein: CASSLNTNQPQHF

V gene: TRBV5-1
CDR3 length: 17
clone size: NA
J gene: TRBJ2-5
D gene: NA
CDR3 DNA: TGCGCCAGCAGCCCCCTTCCGGGCTCCCCCGGAGAAGAGACCCAGTACTTC
CDR3 protein: CASSPLPGSPGEETQYF

V gene: TRBV30
CDR3 length: 13
clone size: NA
J gene: TRBJ1-6
D gene: NA
CDR3 DNA: TGTGCCTGGAGTTTGATCAGGGATTCACCCCTCCACTTT
CDR3 protein: CAWSLIRDSPLHF

V gene: TRBV7-2
CDR3 length: 13
clone size: NA
J gene: TRBJ2-3
D gene: NA
CDR3 DNA: TGTGCCAGCAGCTTAATTAGCTCGGATACGCAGTATTTT
CDR3 protein: CASSLISSDTQYF

V gene: TRBV5-1
CDR3 length: 14
clone size: NA
J gene: TRBJ1-4
D gene: TRBD1
CDR3 DNA: TGCGCCAGCAGCATAGTTCCGGGACAGGAAAAACTGTTTTTT
CDR3 protein: CASSIVPGQEKLFF

V gene: TRBV6-5
CDR3 length: 13
clone size: NA
J gene: TRBJ1-6
D gene: TRBD1
CDR3 DNA: TGTGCCAGTAGGACAGGGGGAAATTCACCCCTCCACTTT
CDR3 protein: CASRTGGNSPLHF

V gene: TRBV11-3
CDR3 length: 13
clone size: NA
J gene: TRBJ1-1
D gene: NA
CDR3 DNA: TGTGCCAGCAGCGGGCATCAGAACACTGAAGCTTTCTTT
CDR3 protein: CASSGHQNTEAFF

V gene: TRBV4-1
CDR3 length: 14
clone size: NA
J gene: TRBJ1-6
D gene: TRBD1
CDR3 DNA: TGCGCCAGCAGCCTGGGACAGGGTGGGGCACCCCTCCACTTT
CDR3 protein: CASSLGQGGAPLHF

V gene: TRBV2
CDR3 length: 14
clone size: NA
J gene: TRBJ2-5
D gene: TRBD1
CDR3 DNA: TGTGCCAGCACCTTACAGGGGATAGGGGAGACCCAGTACTTC
CDR3 protein: CASTLQGIGETQYF

V gene: TRBV13
CDR3 length: 14
clone size: once
J gene: TRBJ2-7
D gene: NA
CDR3 DNA: TGTGCCAGCAGCTTGTGGGAGAGCTCCTACGAGCAGTACTTC
CDR3 protein: CASSLWESSYEQYF

V gene: TRBV19
CDR3 length: 15
clone size: NA
J gene: TRBJ2-3
D gene: TRBD2
CDR3 DNA: TGTGCCAGTACCCGGACGGGGGGTAGCACAGATACGCAGTATTTT
CDR3 protein: CASTRTGGSTDTQYF

V gene: TRBV5-6
CDR3 length: 16
clone size: NA
J gene: TRBJ2-1
D gene: NA
CDR3 DNA: TGTGCCAGCAGCTTGGAACAGGGAAGCCGTTACAATGAGCAGTTCTTC
CDR3 protein: CASSLEQGSRYNEQFF

V gene: TRBV4-3
CDR3 length: 14
clone size: NA
J gene: TRBJ2-1
D gene: NA
CDR3 DNA: TGCGCCAGCAGCCAAGATCGGGTGAGGATGGAGCAGTTCTTC
CDR3 protein: CASSQDRVRMEQFF

V gene: TRBV5-4
CDR3 length: 12
clone size: NA
J gene: TRBJ1-5
D gene: NA
CDR3 DNA: TGTGCCAGCGACGGAGACAATCAGCCCCAGCATTTT
CDR3 protein: CASDGDNQPQHF

V gene: TRBV7-2
CDR3 length: 15
clone size: NA
J gene: TRBJ1-1
D gene: TRBD1
CDR3 DNA: TGTACCAGCAGCTTACTGGGACAGATGAACACTGAAGCTTTCTTT
CDR3 protein: CTSSLLGQMNTEAFF

V gene: TRBV10-1
CDR3 length: 14
clone size: NA
J gene: TRBJ2-3
D gene: NA
CDR3 DNA: TGCGCCAGCAGTGAGACGGCGAGCACAGATACGCAGTATTTT
CDR3 protein: CASSETASTDTQYF

V gene: TRBV3-1/TRBV3-2
CDR3 length: 13
clone size: NA
J gene: TRBJ1-3
D gene: NA
CDR3 DNA: TGTGCCAGCAGCCAAGGAGGCGAAAACACCATATATTTT
CDR3 protein: CASSQGGENTIYF

V gene: TRBV19
CDR3 length: 16
clone size: NA
J gene: TRBJ1-3
D gene: NA
CDR3 DNA: TGTGCCAGTAGTGTTTTAACCTCGGCGCGTGGAAACACCATATATTTT
CDR3 protein: CASSVLTSARGNTIYF

V gene: TRBV11-1
CDR3 length: 14
clone size: few
J gene: TRBJ1-6
D gene: NA
CDR3 DNA: TGTGCCAGCAGCTTAGGGACGTCAAATTCACCCCTCCACTTT
CDR3 protein: CASSLGTSNSPLHF

V gene: TRBV11-3
CDR3 length: 12
clone size: NA
J gene: TRBJ2-3
D gene: NA
CDR3 DNA: TGTGCCAGCAGCTTGAACACAGATACGCAGTATTTT
CDR3 protein: CASSLNTDTQYF

V gene: TRBV7-2
CDR3 length: 15
clone size: NA
J gene: TRBJ2-3
D gene: TRBD2
CDR3 DNA: TGTGCCAGCAGCTTAGCGGGGGGGATCGGAGATACGCAGTATTTT
CDR3 protein: CASSLAGGIGDTQYF

V gene: TRBV10-2
CDR3 length: 15
clone size: NA
J gene: TRBJ2-5
D gene: TRBD2
CDR3 DNA: TGCGCCAGCATCTCTTATCGGGGGGACGTAGAGACCCAGTACTTC
CDR3 protein: CASISYRGDVETQYF

V gene: TRBV7-2
CDR3 length: 12
clone size: NA
J gene: TRBJ2-3
D gene: NA
CDR3 DNA: TGTGCCAGCAGCTTAGGCCGGGATACGCAGTATTTT
CDR3 protein: CASSLGRDTQYF

V gene: TRBV4-3
CDR3 length: 14
clone size: NA
J gene: TRBJ2-3
D gene: NA
CDR3 DNA: TGCGCCAGCAGCCAAACAGCTAGCACAGATACGCAGTATTTT
CDR3 protein: CASSQTASTDTQYF

V gene: TRBV19
CDR3 length: 16
clone size: NA
J gene: TRBJ2-3
D gene: TRBD2
CDR3 DNA: TGTGCCAGTAGGCCCGAGTGGGGACTAGCATCAGCTACGCAGTATTTT
CDR3 protein: CASRPEWGLASATQYF

V gene: TRBV4-2
CDR3 length: 15
clone size: NA
J gene: TRBJ2-7
D gene: NA
CDR3 DNA: TGTGCCAGCAGCCAAGACGGGCGTGGGTCCTACGAGCAGTACTTC
CDR3 protein: CASSQDGRGSYEQYF

V gene: TRBV6-4
CDR3 length: 19
clone size: once
J gene: TRBJ1-5
D gene: NA
CDR3 DNA: TGTGCCAGCAGTGACTCGATCCCTTGGGGGGCTTATAGCAATCAGCCCCAGCATTTT
CDR3 protein: CASSDSIPWGAYSNQPQHF